The present entry profiles one T cell receptor (beta chain) with its context. What it binds is unknown. This sample stems from a study of T cell responses to AZD1222 COVID-19 vaccine. Study conclusions and caveats: Regions 160-218 and 743-854 dominated among vaccine-associated CD4 TCRs spanning spike. Receipt of two AZD1222 doses was followed by a rise in Spike-specific TCR breadth and depth.

The assay was immunoSEQ multiplex PCR, and TCRdb's table has in-frame clones only and misses some. The table records 60,000 to 75,000 clones, 60% to 85% of them present only once. This CDR3 is built from 15 residues. Trimming removed 4 bases from V and 7 bases from J; junction bases left unmatched: 9. Germline CDR1 and CDR2: MNHEY and SVGEGT. The chain employs TRBV6-2 or TRBV6-3 and TRBJ1-5, with TRBD1 matching over 8 bases. The TCR comes from an adult who received the AZD1222 COVID-19 vaccine. The sample was peripheral blood, taken 28 days after the second AZD1222 dose. The CDR3 sequence is CASSSLSDRAQPQHF. CDR3 sequence (DNA): TGTGCCAGCAGTTCCCTCTCGGACAGGGCGCAGCCCCAGCATTTT.